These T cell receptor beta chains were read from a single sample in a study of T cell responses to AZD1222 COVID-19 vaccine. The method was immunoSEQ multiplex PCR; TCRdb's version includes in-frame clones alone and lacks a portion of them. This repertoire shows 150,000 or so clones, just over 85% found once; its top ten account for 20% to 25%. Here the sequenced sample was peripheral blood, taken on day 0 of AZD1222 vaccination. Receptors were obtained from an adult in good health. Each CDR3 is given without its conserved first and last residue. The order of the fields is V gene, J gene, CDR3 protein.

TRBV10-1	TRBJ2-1	ASREAPTPGHGWDEQF
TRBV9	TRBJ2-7	ASSVVLGGEQY
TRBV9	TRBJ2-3	ASSVPPGQGSDTQY
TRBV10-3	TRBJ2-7	ASRGTTATEGQY
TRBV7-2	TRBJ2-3	ASVHRGDTQY
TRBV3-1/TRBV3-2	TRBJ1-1	ASSQRWEAGEAF
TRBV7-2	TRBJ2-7	ASSLGARVSSEQY
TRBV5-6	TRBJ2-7	ASSLSPTGGDEQY
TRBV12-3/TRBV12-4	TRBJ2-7	ASSPRQTEQY
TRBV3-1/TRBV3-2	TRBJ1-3	ASSTGDHSGNTIY
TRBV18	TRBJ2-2	ASSPSQGSGGELF
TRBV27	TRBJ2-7	ASSSLGAGYAYEQY
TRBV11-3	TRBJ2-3	ASSLLYTDTQY
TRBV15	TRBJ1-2	ATSRRVTGDGYT
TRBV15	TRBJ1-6	ATSSRDRVHSPLH
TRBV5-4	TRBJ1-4	ASSFPFNEKLF
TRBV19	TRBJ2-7	ASSKGVLTDYEQY
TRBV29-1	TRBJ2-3	SVGWTSGGPTDTQY